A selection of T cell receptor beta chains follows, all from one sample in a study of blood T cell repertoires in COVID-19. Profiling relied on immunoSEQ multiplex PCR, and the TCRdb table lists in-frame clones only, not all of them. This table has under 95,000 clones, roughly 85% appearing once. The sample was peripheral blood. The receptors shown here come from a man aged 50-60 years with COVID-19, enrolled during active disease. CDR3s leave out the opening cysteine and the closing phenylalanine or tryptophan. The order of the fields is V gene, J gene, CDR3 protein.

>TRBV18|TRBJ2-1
ASSRRTGINEQF
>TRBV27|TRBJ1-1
ASSFSTGFTEAF
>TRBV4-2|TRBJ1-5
ASSRQGGEQQPQH
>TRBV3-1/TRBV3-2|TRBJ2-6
ASSQSSGANVLT
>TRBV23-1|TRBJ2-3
ASSQGATGTRNTTDTQY
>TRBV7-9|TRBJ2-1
ASSFIFGNEQF
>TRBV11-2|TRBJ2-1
ASSLDREAYSYNEQF
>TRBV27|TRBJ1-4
ATGLTGYDEKLF
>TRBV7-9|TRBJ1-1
ASSLDLSEAF
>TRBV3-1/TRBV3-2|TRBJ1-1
ASSQVAGNPEAF
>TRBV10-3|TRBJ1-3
AISDFGSGNTIY
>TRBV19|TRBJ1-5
ASSISGGESNQPQH
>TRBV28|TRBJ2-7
ASRAPPGQGAGEQY
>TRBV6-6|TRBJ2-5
ASSYRPGETQY
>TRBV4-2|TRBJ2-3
ASSQDSGGGLRY
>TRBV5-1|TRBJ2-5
ASTVAGAAQTQY
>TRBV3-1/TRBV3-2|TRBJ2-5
ASSQEGGWIQETQY
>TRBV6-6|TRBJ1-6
ASSPPAGPGSPLH
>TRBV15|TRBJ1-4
ATSRGPGGYGEKLF
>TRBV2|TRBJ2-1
ASSEFLAAHGEQF
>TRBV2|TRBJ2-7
ASTILRSTYEQY
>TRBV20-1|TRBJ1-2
SASLGQHANYGYT
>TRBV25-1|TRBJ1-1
ASTPPTGPGTEAF
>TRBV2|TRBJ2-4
ASSELSGQGKYIQY
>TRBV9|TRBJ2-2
ASSAGSAIGELF
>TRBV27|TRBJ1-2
ASSSGQARGYT
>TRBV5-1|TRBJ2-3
ASSLQTGAGTDTQY
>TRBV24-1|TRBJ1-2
ATRDRDDYGYT
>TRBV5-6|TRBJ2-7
ASSWTQDEQY
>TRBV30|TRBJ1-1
AWGAPNTEAF
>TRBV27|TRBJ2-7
ASSFRPGAYEQY
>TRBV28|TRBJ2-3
ASSTPQGATDTQY
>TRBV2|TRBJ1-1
ASSRDSITEAF
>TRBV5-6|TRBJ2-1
ASSLDPRASGRGYNEQF
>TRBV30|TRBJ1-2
AWSVGDSRYGYT
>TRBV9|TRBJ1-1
ASSEYLNTEAF
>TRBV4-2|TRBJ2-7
ASSLKQGSLNYEQY
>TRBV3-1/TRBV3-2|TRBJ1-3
ASSPGQGNTIY
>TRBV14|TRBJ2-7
ASSPETPSYEQY
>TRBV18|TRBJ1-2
ASSPLGQKGGYT
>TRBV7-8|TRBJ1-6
ASSLTSFGSYNSPLH
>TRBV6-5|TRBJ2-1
ASSLSPSSYNEQF
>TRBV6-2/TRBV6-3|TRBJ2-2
ASSYPGLAGGSGELF
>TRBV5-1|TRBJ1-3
ASSSGTVGNTIY
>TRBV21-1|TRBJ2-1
ASSKRSSGRDEQF
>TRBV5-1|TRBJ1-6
ASSLAGQGPLH
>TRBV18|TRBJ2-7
ASSPPRQGSSYEQY
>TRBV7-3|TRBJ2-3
ASSSQTEKGGDTQY
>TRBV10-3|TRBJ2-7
AISEAGTGVNEQY
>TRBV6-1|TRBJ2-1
ASSEGYAGYQF
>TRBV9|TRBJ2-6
ASSLPGGSGANVLT
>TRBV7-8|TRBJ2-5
ASSLPARDRQETQY
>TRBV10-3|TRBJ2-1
AISHLGGTSGAGEQF
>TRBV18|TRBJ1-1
ASSPDMNTEAF